Below are 24 T cell receptor beta chains sequenced from a single sample in a study of blood T cell repertoires in COVID-19. TCRdb's table, derived via immunoSEQ multiplex PCR, lists solely in-frame clones and lacks some. The profile covers about 270,000 clones, with 80% to 90% appearing a single time and roughly 2.3% taken by the ten largest. Material for sequencing was PBMCs or T cells enriched from blood (not recorded which). These receptors originate from a woman under 30 who had recovered from COVID-19.

J is TRBJ1-2 and V is TRBV5-8, with D tentatively TRBD1 (6 bases). The CDR3 has 16 residues. Germline CDR1 SGHTS, CDR2 YDEGEE. The ends were cut back, 4 bases at V and 1 base at J, with 17 bases in the middle. The CDR3 region is CASSAGYRVFNYGYTF. The CDR3 DNA reads TGTGCCAGCAGCGCGGGCTACAGGGTTTTTAACTATGGCTACACCTTC. Variable domain in full (rest from reference TRBV5-8 and TRBJ1-2): EAGVTQSPTHLIKTRGQQATLRCSPISGHTSVYWYQQALGLGLQFLLWYDEGEERNRGNFPPRFSGRQFPNYSSELNVNALELEDSALYLCASSAGYRVFNYGYTFGSGTRLTVV.

On this clone: This sample includes further DNA sequences coding for the same CDR3. The chain links TRBV5-1 to TRBJ2-1, with 14 bases identical to TRBD2. CDR3 length equals 15 residues. The V gene end was trimmed by 3 bases and the J gene end by 10 bases; junction bases not matched to a gene: 6. CDR1 and CDR2 (germline): SGHRS, YFSETQ. The CDR3 DNA reads TGCGCCAGCAGCTCGACTAGCGGGGGGGCTGGCGAGCAGTTCTTC. Protein product: CASSSTSGGAGEQFF.

The table lists this clone with a count of one. The chain is built from TRBV2 and TRBJ1-5; TRBD1 might be the D (6 bases). Trimming pared 7 bases from V and 1 base from J, leaving 11 bases between. This CDR3 has 14 amino acids. Germline CDR1 SNHLY, CDR2 FYNNEI. Written as DNA, the CDR3 is TGTGCCAGCACATACAGGGCGAGCAATCAGCCCCAGCATTTT. Protein: CASTYRASNQPQHF.

The chain couples TRBV6-4 to TRBJ2-3, with 10 bases aligning to TRBD2. Germline assignment: CDR1 MRHNA and CDR2 SNTAGT. The CDR3 length is 16 residues. After removal of 2 bases from V and 1 base from J, the junction contained 3 bases not matched to a gene. The CDR3 protein is CASSDTGTSGTDTQYF. The CDR3 nucleotides are TGTGCCAGCAGTGACACCGGGACTAGCGGCACAGATACGCAGTATTTT.

This chain links TRBV30 with TRBJ2-4; D may be TRBD1 (6 bases). Trimming stripped 4 bases from V and 2 bases from J, with 12 bases between. Germline CDR1 reads GTSNPN; CDR2 reads SVGIG (reference sequence). The CDR3 runs 14 residues. CDR3 nucleotide sequence: TGTGCCTGGAATCTCGGGACAACCAAAAACATTCAGTACTTC. It encodes CAWNLGTTKNIQYF.

V and J are TRBV28 and TRBJ1-6; maybe TRBD1 (5 bases). Germline V gene lookup returns CDR1 MDHEN and CDR2 SYDVKM. V shed 6 bases and J shed 6 bases, with 15 bases lying between them. CDR3 length equals 15 residues. CDR3 DNA: TGTGCCAGCAGCCCACGGGACGGGAGTAATTCACCCCTCCACTTT. Translated, it gives CASSPRDGSNSPLHF.

The chain couples TRBV19 to TRBJ1-4, with 11 bases lining up with TRBD1. Per the germline V gene, CDR1 is LNHDA and CDR2 is SQIVND (reference sequence). V trimming: 9 bases; J trimming: 5 bases; junction bases outside the gene matches: 14. This CDR3 contains 17 residues. CDR3 in amino acids: CASLPPGQGGKNEKLFF. The CDR3 nucleotides read TGTGCCAGCCTCCCGCCGGGACAGGGGGGTAAGAATGAAAAACTGTTTTTT.

This clone showed up just once. V is TRBV2 and J is TRBJ1-1, with TRBD1 identical over 8 bases. V dropped 7 bases and J dropped 0; count of bases not matched to a gene: 7. CDR3 size: 15 residues. Per the germline V gene, CDR1 is SNHLY and CDR2 is FYNNEI. The CDR3: CASNQGDRLNTEAFF. In DNA, the CDR3 is TGTGCCAGCAATCAGGGGGACAGGTTGAACACTGAAGCTTTCTTT.

This clone was seen only a few times. The chain combines TRBV25-1 with TRBJ2-2; 11 nucleotides line up with TRBD1. Germline CDR1 reads MGHDK; CDR2 reads SYGVNS. The V segment lost 3 bases and the J segment 3 bases; nucleotides outside the gene matches: 3. The CDR3 is 16 amino acids. The CDR3 bases are TGTGCCAGCAGTGAGGGGACAGGGGGATACACCGGGGAGCTGTTTTTT. It yields the protein CASSEGTGGYTGELFF.

This clone was recorded many times. The CDR3 DNA follows: TGTGCTAGTGGTTATGGCAGCAATTCGGGGCAGCCCCAGCATTTT. Its translation is CASGYGSNSGQPQHF. The chain joins TRBV12-5 to TRBJ1-5; no clear D. Germline CDR1 LGHNT, CDR2 FRNRAP. The V gene lost 4 bases and the J gene lost 7 bases, with 17 bases spanning the gap. The CDR3 runs to 15 residues.

The rearrangement joins TRBV18 to TRBJ2-7; weak D call: TRBD2 (5 bases). Germline CDR1 reads KGHSH; CDR2 reads LQKENI. This CDR3 has 13 residues. Trimming shortened V by 3 bases and J by 2 bases, and 8 bases separated the two germline ends. The CDR3 DNA reads TGTGCCAGCTCACCGACGGGAACCTACGAGCAGTACTTC. This sequence encodes CASSPTGTYEQYF.

The CDR3 nucleotides read TGTGCCAGCAGTCGCACAACAGGGGAAACTGAAGCTTTCTTT. Its translation is CASSRTTGETEAFF. The V and J genes are TRBV7-9 and TRBJ1-1; 7 bases fit TRBD1. The V segment lost 6 bases and the J segment 5 bases; nucleotides outside the gene matches: 9. Germline values: CDR1 SEHNR, CDR2 FQNEAQ (reference sequence). The CDR3 runs to 14 residues.

This sequence joins TRBV9 and TRBJ2-1; D is possibly TRBD2 (5 bases). V lost 4 bases to trimming and J lost 3 bases, with 11 bases between them. This CDR3 region has 14 residues. Germline V gives CDR1 SGDLS, CDR2 YYNGEE. CDR3: CASSRAGNYNEQFF. The CDR3, as DNA: TGTGCCAGCAGCCGAGCCGGGAACTACAATGAGCAGTTCTTC.

This chain uses TRBV5-4 with TRBJ1-2; the D is unclear. The CDR3 spans 15 residues. V lost 0 bases, J lost 2 bases, and 11 bases lay in between. The germline V gene has CDR1 SGHNT and CDR2 YYREEE (reference sequence). CDR3 sequence: CASSLAGGRNYGYTF. The DNA for the CDR3 is TGTGCCAGCAGCTTGGCCGGAGGACGGAACTATGGCTACACCTTC.

The chain couples TRBV2 to TRBJ2-3, with D perhaps matching TRBD2 (7 bases). CDR1 SNHLY and CDR2 FYNNEI come from the germline V gene. V lost 10 bases and J 6 bases, leaving 17 bases between the germline ends. The CDR3 has 13 residues. The CDR3, as DNA: TGTGCCATGGGCCACGGCGGGGGCGATACGCAGTATTTT. Its protein is CAMGHGGGDTQYF.

The table lists this clone with a count of one. V is TRBV5-6 and J is TRBJ1-2; tentatively, D is TRBD1 (6 bases). Per the germline V gene, CDR1 is SGHDT and CDR2 is YYEEEE. This CDR3 is built from 13 residues. The V gene lost 2 bases and the J gene lost 8 bases, with 13 bases spanning the gap. The CDR3, as DNA: TGTGCCAGCAGCTTAGACAGGACGTCAGGCTACACCTTC. Translating gives CASSLDRTSGYTF.

J is TRBJ1-4 and V is TRBV6-5, with a possible D match to TRBD1 (5 bases). The germline gives CDR1 MNHEY, CDR2 SVGAGI. Trimming took off 6 bases at V and 4 bases at J, with 6 bases between the two ends. The CDR3 loop spans 12 amino acids. The CDR3 nucleotides are TGTGCCAGCAGCAGGGTTAATGAAAAACTGTTTTTT. It codes for CASSRVNEKLFF.

V gene TRBV5-6 combines with J gene TRBJ1-1; D may be TRBD1 (5 bases). Germline values: CDR1 SGHDT, CDR2 YYEEEE. Trimming pared 4 bases from V and 2 bases from J, leaving 12 bases between. This CDR3 is 14 amino acids long. CDR3 sequence reads: CASSPRRTNTEAFF. In nucleotides, the CDR3 is TGTGCCAGCAGCCCCCGACGGACAAACACTGAAGCTTTCTTT.

This chain uses TRBV3-1 (or the pseudogene TRBV3-2) with TRBJ1-2; tentatively, D is TRBD1 (6 bases). V was trimmed by 4 bases and J by 4 bases, leaving 10 bases between them. The V gene's germline CDR1 is LGHDT and CDR2 YNNKEL (reference sequence). The CDR3 has 13 amino acids. The CDR3 reads CASSPRGGYGYTF. CDR3 nucleotides: TGTGCCAGCAGCCCTAGAGGGGGCTATGGCTACACCTTC.

This chain joins TRBV7-9 and TRBJ1-4, with 7 bases that match TRBD1. CDR1 is SEHNR, CDR2 FQNEAQ, per germline (reference sequence). The CDR3 totals 15 residues. J was trimmed by 8 bases and V by 4 bases; bases with no gene match: 10. CDR3 DNA: TGTGCCAGCAGCTCCACGACAGGGATCGGGGAAAAACTGTTTTTT. Its protein is CASSSTTGIGEKLFF.

The rearrangement uses TRBV2 and TRBJ1-4; D perhaps matches TRBD1 (6 bases). This CDR3 has 16 amino acids. The germline V gene has CDR1 SNHLY and CDR2 FYNNEI. With 6 bases removed from V and 3 bases from J, the gap between germline ends came to 17 bases. CDR3 region: CASSLFGGQANEKLFF. The CDR3 DNA reads as TGTGCCAGCAGCCTCTTCGGGGGGCAGGCTAATGAAAAACTGTTTTTT.

This clone was observed a single time. Germline and junction disagree at one end, which may indicate a read error. The V gene is TRBV7-7, the J gene TRBJ1-1; the D is unclear. The CDR3 consists of 13 residues. Germline CDR1 reads SSHAT; CDR2 reads FNYEAQ (reference sequence). CDR3 nucleotides: TGTGCTAGCAGCTTAATCCGAGAGACTGAAGCTTTCTTT. This encodes CASSLIRETEAFF.

The rearrangement uses TRBV6-5 and TRBJ2-3, with TRBD1 matching over 7 bases. CDR3 size: 15 residues. Per germline, CDR1 MNHEY and CDR2 SVGAGI. V was pared by 5 bases and J by 0 bases, with 5 bases of the junction left unmatched. CDR3 nucleotide sequence: TGTGCCAGCAGTACAGGGGCGACTAGCACAGATACGCAGTATTTT. It yields the protein CASSTGATSTDTQYF.

This chain joins TRBV5-6 and TRBJ1-5; a possible D gene is TRBD1 (5 bases). The CDR3 loop spans 13 amino acids. CDR1 and CDR2 (germline): SGHDT, YYEEEE. Trimming left V 4 bases short and J 5 bases short, with 10 bases between. CDR3 region: CASSQGRYQPQHF. DNA of the CDR3: TGTGCCAGCAGCCAGGGAAGGTATCAGCCCCAGCATTTT.